Listed here are 3 T cell receptor beta chains from one sample, sequenced in a study of post-analysis software for immune sequencing data. Notes on the study in general: Relative to controls, patients had 5 or 6 TRBV segments at higher frequency, with TRBV5-6, TRBV5-1 and TRBV20-1 among these.

Their cognate antigens are unknown. The TCR beta cDNA libraries contained unique molecular identifiers. From the PCR reads, TCRdb called clonotypes with MiXCR, one entry per CDR3 protein. The top ten hold approximately 4.5% of the sample, which has 740,000 or so distinct CDR3 sequences, about 57% seen once. Sequenced input: blood. The receptors were gathered from a girl between 5 and 17 years old with multiple sclerosis.

This clonotype came up a few times. The chain has TRBV12-3 or TRBV12-4 and TRBJ2-7; 7 nucleotides match TRBD1. Trimming cost V 7 bases and J 2 bases; bases outside gene matches: 5. The CDR3 has 13 amino acids. The CDR3 DNA reads TGTGCCAGCACCAGGGACAGCACCTACGAGCAGTACTTC. Its protein is CASTRDSTYEQYF.

The chain has TRBV20-1 and TRBJ2-1, with a tentative D call TRBD2 (5 bases). With 1 base removed from V and 6 bases from J, the gap between germline ends came to 7 bases. Germline V gene sequence: CDR1 DFQATT, CDR2 SNEGSKA (reference sequence). This CDR3 has 12 amino acids. In DNA, the CDR3 is TGCAGTGCTAGAGTCAGCGGCAATGAGCAGTTCTTC. Protein sequence: CSARVSGNEQFF.

The chain links TRBV6-6 to TRBJ2-1, with 9 bases aligning to TRBD2. Germline trimming cut 7 bases from V and 5 bases from J; bases unmatched to any gene: 9. This CDR3 comprises 15 residues. From germline, CDR1 is MNHNY and CDR2 SVGAGI (reference sequence). The CDR3 DNA follows: TGTGCCAGCACCCAGGGACTAGCCATCAACAATGAGCAGTTCTTC. This translates into CASTQGLAINNEQFF.